The 30 T cell receptor beta chains reported below all come from one sample, sequenced in a study of Graves' ophthalmopathy and Graves' hyperthyroidism. RNA transcripts were the source from which TCR beta CDR3 regions were amplified. Investigators did first-round RT-PCR with HTBI primers, then second-round multiplex PCR. TCRdb ran MiXCR on the multiplex PCR reads and lists one entry per CDR3 protein. In the table there are some 47,000 distinct CDR3 sequences, around 50% of which are singletons. The sample was peripheral blood. The receptors were gathered from an adult man with Graves' ophthalmopathy.

A note on this clonotype: The CDR3 end shows no conserved phenylalanine or tryptophan, and so a read error is likely. Because the CDR3's place on the DNA is in doubt, the DNA is left out and the CDR3 is given as listed by TCRdb. The chain links TRBV13 to TRBJ2-7; TRBD2, as called in the table, went unchecked against the DNA. Per germline, CDR1 PRHDT and CDR2 FYEKMQ (reference sequence). The CDR3 contains 8 residues when both ends are counted. This chain's CDR3 is CASSLGSG.

CDR3 residues: CASSLVTSGANVLTF. The CDR3 region has the DNA TGTGCCAGCAGCTTGGTTACATCCGGGGCCAACGTCCTGACTTTC. This chain joins TRBV5-4 and TRBJ2-6; no firm D call. The CDR3 is 15 amino acids. Deletions cut 0 bases from V and 4 bases from J, with 8 bases between. Looked up from germline, CDR1 is SGHNT and CDR2 is YYREEE (reference sequence).

V and J are TRBV19 and TRBJ1-1; TRBD1 might be the D (5 bases). The germline CDR1 and CDR2 sequences are LNHDA and SQIVND (reference sequence). This CDR3 region has 15 residues. Trimming took off 4 bases at V and 1 base at J, with 13 bases between the two ends. The CDR3 reads CASSKKGTRNTEAFF. DNA for the CDR3: TGTGCCAGTAGTAAAAAGGGGACCAGGAACACTGAAGCTTTCTTT.

Judged by abundance, this clonotype is medium-sized. The chain employs TRBV2 and TRBJ1-5; D is uncertain. The CDR3 totals 12 residues. V was shortened by 8 bases and J by 2 bases, with 7 bases between the two germline ends. Germline CDR1 SNHLY, CDR2 FYNNEI. In nucleotides, the CDR3 is TGTGCCAGCGTGGAGGGCAATCAGCCCCAGCATTTT. The encoded protein is CASVEGNQPQHF.

This chain joins TRBV2 and TRBJ2-3; no reliable D call. Trimming took 8 bases from V and 2 from J, leaving 8 bases between them. Germline lookup yields CDR1 SNHLY and CDR2 FYNNEI. This CDR3 has 12 amino acids. The CDR3 is CASEGSTDTQYF. In nucleotides, the CDR3 is TGTGCCAGCGAAGGATCCACAGATACGCAGTATTTT.

The V gene is TRBV20-1, the J gene TRBJ1-2, with 7 bases that match TRBD1. The junction had 11 bases not matched to a gene; V was cut back by 5 bases and J by 8 bases. The CDR3 is 13 residues long. Germline loops: CDR1 DFQATT, CDR2 SNEGSKA (reference sequence). The CDR3 bases are TGCAGTGCTTCACTAACAGGGGAATTGGGCTACACCTTC. Protein: CSASLTGELGYTF.

Comments on this clonotype: The conserved closing phenylalanine or tryptophan is absent in this CDR3, likely reflecting a read error. This sequence joins TRBV19 and TRBJ1-1; a weak D match, TRBD1 (6 bases). The CDR3 covers 13 residues. Looked up from germline, CDR1 is LNHDA and CDR2 is SQIVND (reference sequence). V lost 5 bases and J lost 4, with 11 bases in between. Here the CDR3 reads CASSAQGTTEAFY. CDR3 DNA: TGTGCCAGTAGTGCTCAGGGGACCACTGAAGCTTTCTAT.

This clonotype was found once. The gene calls are TRBV5-5 and TRBJ2-7, with D possibly being TRBD2 (5 bases). The V gene lost 0 bases and the J gene lost 6 bases, with 10 bases spanning the gap. Germline lookup yields CDR1 SGHKS and CDR2 YYEKEE (reference sequence). The CDR3 spans 13 residues. DNA for the CDR3: TGTGCCAGCAGCTTGGGGCTAGCCAGCGAGCAGTACTTC. Encoded protein: CASSLGLASEQYF.

This clonotype was seen many times. V is TRBV28 and J is TRBJ2-3; D may correspond to TRBD1 or TRBD2 (5 bases each). There are 13 residues in the CDR3. Germline values: CDR1 MDHEN, CDR2 SYDVKM. V gave up 5 bases and J gave up 8 bases, with 14 bases separating them. The CDR3 is CASSPGPKGTQYF. Written as DNA, the CDR3 is TGTGCCAGCAGTCCGGGACCAAAGGGTACGCAGTATTTT.

The chain links TRBV2 to TRBJ2-3; D is undetermined. This CDR3 has 14 residues. Germline loops: CDR1 SNHLY, CDR2 FYNNEI. Trimming removed 7 bases from V and 2 bases from J, with 13 bases in between. CDR3 region: CASKTSENTDTQYF. The DNA of the CDR3 is TGTGCCAGCAAAACGTCGGAGAACACAGATACGCAGTATTTT.

The rearrangement links TRBV19 to TRBJ2-7; D is unclear. The CDR3 length is 12 residues. The germline gives CDR1 LNHDA, CDR2 SQIVND (reference sequence). The V gene lost 4 bases and the J gene lost 6 bases, with 10 bases spanning the gap. CDR3 sequence (DNA): TGTGCCAGTAGTAGCCAGTTGAGCGAGCAGTACTTC. It is translated as CASSSQLSEQYF. Based on the CDR3 plus reference TRBV19 and TRBJ2-7, the full variable domain is DGGITQSPKYLFRKEGQNVTLSCEQNLNHDAMYWYRQDPGQGLRLIYYSQIVNDFQKGDIAEGYSVSREKKESFPLTVTSAQKNPTAFYLCASSSQLSEQYFGPGTRLTVT.

With respect to this clonotype: The CDR3 ends on some other residue instead of the conserved phenylalanine or tryptophan, so this is likely a read error. The chain combines TRBV20-1 with TRBJ2-3, with TRBD2 matching 9 bases. The germline V gene encodes CDR1 DFQATT and CDR2 SNEGSKA (reference sequence). The V segment lost 3 bases and the J segment 5 bases; nucleotides outside the gene matches: 9. CDR3 length: 15 amino acids. CDR3: CSARDPSGTIDTQYL. CDR3 coding DNA: TGCAGTGCTAGGGATCCTAGCGGGACCATAGATACGCAGTATTTG.

Details on this clonotype: A read error is likely, as this CDR3 ends without the conserved phenylalanine or tryptophan. The chain's CDR3 is CASGGGASDTQYL. For the CDR3, the DNA is TGTGCCAGCGGCGGGGGGGCCTCAGATACGCAGTATCTT. The rearrangement links TRBV3-1 to TRBJ2-3; 9 bases line up with TRBD2. J was trimmed by 4 bases and V by 8 bases; bases with no gene match: 4. This CDR3 spans 13 amino acids. CDR1 is LGHDT, CDR2 YNNKEL, per germline (reference sequence).

The V gene is TRBV7-2, the J gene TRBJ2-2, with 12 bases lining up with TRBD1. Germline values: CDR1 SGHTA, CDR2 FQGNSA. The CDR3 is made up of 15 amino acids. V was clipped by 5 bases and J by 7 bases; unmatched bases: 5. For the CDR3, the DNA is TGTGCCAGCAGCCTGGGACAGGGGGCCATCGGGGAGCTGTTTTTT. Residues: CASSLGQGAIGELFF.

The chain joins TRBV13 to TRBJ1-4; no reliable D call. Germline-derived CDR1 and CDR2 are PRHDT and FYEKMQ (reference sequence). This CDR3 has 16 residues. V was trimmed by 5 bases and J by 1 base, leaving 14 bases between them. The CDR3 DNA reads TGTGCCAGCAGCCGGTCGGTCGGGCGAACTAATGAAAAACTGTTTTTT. Translated: CASSRSVGRTNEKLFF.

The rearrangement uses TRBV6-9 and TRBJ2-7, with 9 bases identical to TRBD2. CDR1 MNHGY and CDR2 SVAAGI come from the germline V gene. V dropped 5 bases and J dropped 3; count of bases not matched to a gene: 8. The CDR3 spans 15 residues. This chain's CDR3 is CASSHLTSGHYEQYF. The CDR3 DNA reads TGTGCCAGCAGTCACCTGACTAGCGGACACTACGAGCAGTACTTC.

This clonotype was counted many times. V usage is TRBV14 and J usage is TRBJ2-2; D possibly corresponds to TRBD2 (10 bases). The CDR3 is 20 residues long. V gave up 4 bases and J gave up 5 bases, with 29 bases separating them. Germline V gives CDR1 SGHDN, CDR2 FVKESK. The CDR3 nucleotides read TGTGCCAGCAGCCCGACACCGGGACAGGGTAGTAGCGGGAGGACCGGGGAGCTGTTTTTT. Protein product: CASSPTPGQGSSGRTGELFF.

The chain uses TRBV10-3 and TRBJ2-7; D perhaps matches TRBD2 (6 bases). This CDR3 spans 12 amino acids. Deletions cut 3 bases from V and 6 bases from J, with 9 bases between. Looked up from germline, CDR1 is ENHRY and CDR2 is SYGVKD. CDR3 sequence reads: CAISDLGGEQYF. CDR3 DNA sequence: TGTGCCATCAGTGATCTGGGAGGCGAGCAGTACTTC.

The genes are TRBV7-9 and TRBJ2-3; no reliable D call. This CDR3 is built from 15 residues. Per germline, CDR1 SEHNR and CDR2 FQNEAQ (reference sequence). The ends were cut back, 0 bases at V and 4 bases at J, with 11 bases in the middle. The CDR3 nucleotides read TGTGCCAGCAGCTTAGCGGTGGGCCAGGCAGATACGCAGTATTTT. Protein sequence: CASSLAVGQADTQYF.

The V call is TRBV25-1, the J call TRBJ2-3; 14 nucleotides match TRBD2. This CDR3 contains 18 residues. Germline CDR1 MGHDK, CDR2 SYGVNS. Losses at the gene ends were 6 bases for V and 6 bases for J; bases not matched to a gene: 14. CDR3 in amino acids: CASRSEGLAGGRGDTQYF. The CDR3 bases are TGTGCCAGCAGGTCCGAAGGACTAGCGGGAGGCCGAGGGGATACGCAGTATTTT.

The gene calls are TRBV7-8 and TRBJ2-7; TRBD2 agrees at 7 bases. Germline V gene lookup returns CDR1 SGHVS and CDR2 FQNEAQ. The length of the CDR3 is 16 residues. V lost 3 bases to trimming and J lost 3 bases; unmatched junction nucleotides: 11. The CDR3 DNA is TGTGCCAGCAGCTTGTCACGGGCGGGAGCTTACTACGAGCAGTACTTC. Encoded protein: CASSLSRAGAYYEQYF.

This clonotype has a count of ten or more. The V and J genes are TRBV24-1 and TRBJ1-5; D gene unclear. V shed 1 base and J shed 0 bases, with 15 bases lying between them. This CDR3 has 18 amino acids. CDR1 and CDR2 from the germline V gene are KGHDR and SFDVKD. The CDR3 coding sequence is TGTGCCACCAGTGATTTTGATCTCCGAGAGTATAGCAATCAGCCCCAGCATTTT. Encoded protein: CATSDFDLREYSNQPQHF.

The rearrangement uses TRBV9 and TRBJ2-1; D is tentatively TRBD1 or TRBD2 (5 bases each). The germline V gene has CDR1 SGDLS and CDR2 YYNGEE. The V gene lost 3 bases and the J gene lost 5 bases, with 15 bases spanning the gap. The length of the CDR3 is 15 residues. The CDR3 loop is CASSELGQADNEQFF. For the CDR3, the DNA is TGTGCCAGCAGCGAACTAGGACAAGCAGACAATGAGCAGTTCTTC.

This clonotype occurred many times. The V call is TRBV28, the J call TRBJ2-1; 9 nucleotides agree with TRBD1. This CDR3 comprises 16 residues. Germline V gene data show CDR1 as MDHEN and CDR2 as SYDVKM. V shed 5 bases, J shed 5 bases, and the junction held 10 bases outside the gene matches. The CDR3 bases are TGTGCCAGCAGTGCACCGGGACAGGGAACAAACAATGAGCAGTTCTTC. It is translated as CASSAPGQGTNNEQFF.

This clonotype was counted ten times or more. This chain links TRBV20-1 with TRBJ1-5, with D tentatively TRBD1 (6 bases). CDR1 is DFQATT and CDR2 is SNEGSKA in the germline V gene (reference sequence). This CDR3 has 16 amino acids. V shed 0 bases and J shed 4 bases, with 16 bases lying between them. The CDR3 DNA sequence: TGCAGTGCTAGAGAGACAGGACGGGGACGAAATCAGCCCCAGCATTTT. It encodes CSARETGRGRNQPQHF.

V gene TRBV19 combines with J gene TRBJ2-5; TRBD1 aligns across 8 bases. The V segment lost 10 bases and the J segment 4 bases; nucleotides outside the gene matches: 11. This CDR3 is 14 amino acids long. Germline assignment: CDR1 LNHDA and CDR2 SQIVND (reference sequence). DNA for the CDR3: TGTGCCAACCATGGACAGGGAGGCGCAGAGACCCAGTACTTC. It codes for CANHGQGGAETQYF.

The gene calls are TRBV20-1 and TRBJ1-6; D is perhaps TRBD1 (5 bases). V lost 2 bases and J 10 bases, leaving 21 bases between the germline ends. CDR3 length: 16 amino acids. Germline V gene lookup returns CDR1 DFQATT and CDR2 SNEGSKA (reference sequence). The CDR3, as DNA: TGCAGTGCTAGAACAACAGGTCAGCATGGGGGATCACCCCTCCACTTT. Translation gives CSARTTGQHGGSPLHF.

This clonotype was picked up many times. This rearrangement joins TRBV5-8 to TRBJ2-5, with TRBD1 matching over 10 bases. CDR3 size: 14 residues. The V gene's germline CDR1 is SGHTS and CDR2 YDEGEE. V shed 4 bases, J shed 4 bases, and the junction held 4 bases outside the gene matches. CDR3 DNA: TGTGCCAGCAGCCCCCGGGACAGGGGAGAGACCCAGTACTTC. As protein: CASSPRDRGETQYF.

At least ten counts were recorded for this clonotype. This sequence joins TRBV9 and TRBJ1-1; 7 bases align to TRBD1. The CDR3 extends over 15 amino acids. Germline loops: CDR1 SGDLS, CDR2 YYNGEE. Germline trimming cut 1 base from V and 2 bases from J; bases unmatched to any gene: 5. The chain's CDR3 is CASSVSRGPNTEAFF. For the CDR3, the DNA is TGTGCCAGCAGCGTAAGTAGGGGGCCCAACACTGAAGCTTTCTTT. Supplemented by reference TRBV9 and TRBJ1-1, the full variable domain reads DSGVTQTPKHLITATGQRVTLRCSPRSGDLSVYWYQQSLDQGLQFLIQYYNGEERAKGNILERFSAQQFPDLHSELNLSSLELGDSALYFCASSVSRGPNTEAFFGQGTRLTVV.

This clonotype was seen more than once but under ten times. V gene TRBV18 combines with J gene TRBJ1-1; D gene unclear. Trimming shortened V by 6 bases and J by 4 bases, and 15 bases separated the two germline ends. This CDR3 is built from 14 residues. Germline CDR1 is KGHSH and CDR2 is LQKENI. The chain's CDR3 is CASSGVLRGTEAFF. Here the CDR3 DNA reads TGTGCCAGCTCCGGGGTCCTTCGGGGCACTGAAGCTTTCTTT.